Detailed here is one T cell receptor beta chain. This entry comes from a study of T cells after yellow fever vaccination. Making TCR cDNA involved 5'RACE template switching, which added UMIs and a universal primer site. TCRdb re-derived calls from the 5' RACE reads in MiXCR, one entry per CDR3 protein. Among a few hundred thousand distinct CDR3 sequences listed, over 4% were seen once. This CDR3 spans 13 amino acids. Germline V gene sequence: CDR1 SGHTA, CDR2 FQGNSA. The junction had 4 bases not matched to a gene; V was cut back by 2 bases and J by 8 bases. The receptor was isolated from a man between 18 and 35 years old who received the YFV17D yellow fever vaccine. Source: PBMCs, taken 5 days after the yellow fever booster vaccination. This sequence joins TRBV7-2 and TRBJ1-2, with 8 nucleotides matching TRBD1. CDR3 DNA sequence: TGTGCCAGCAGCTTATTACAGGGGGTAGGCTACACCTTC. It encodes CASSLLQGVGYTF.